The clone carrying this T cell receptor (beta chain) was detected a few times. Antigen specificity is unknown. These data are taken from a study of T cell repertoires in cytomegalovirus infection. TCRdb re-called the reads with MiXCR, one entry per CDR3 protein. The data show 640,000 or so distinct CDR3 sequences, about 30% seen once. CDR1 and CDR2 from the germline V gene are MGHRA and YSYEKL. CDR3 size: 12 residues. Trimming removed 3 bases at V and 7 bases at J, with 7 bases between. The study, taken as a whole, reports: Frequencies of public TCR beta families were cumulated, and this identified carriers of CMV plus the relevant HLA. The ex vivo response was dominated by HLA-C-restricted CMV-specific TCR beta clonotypes.

The TCR was taken from a human donor in good health (CMV status not recorded). Some clones in this sample may be carry-over from other donors' samples. Here the sequenced sample was cultured PBMCs, taken from culture after CMV antigen stimulation. The chain uses TRBV4-1 and TRBJ2-1, with D hard to call. CDR3 sequence: CASSQYRNEQFF. The CDR3 DNA reads as TGCGCCAGCAGCCAGTATAGAAATGAGCAGTTCTTC.